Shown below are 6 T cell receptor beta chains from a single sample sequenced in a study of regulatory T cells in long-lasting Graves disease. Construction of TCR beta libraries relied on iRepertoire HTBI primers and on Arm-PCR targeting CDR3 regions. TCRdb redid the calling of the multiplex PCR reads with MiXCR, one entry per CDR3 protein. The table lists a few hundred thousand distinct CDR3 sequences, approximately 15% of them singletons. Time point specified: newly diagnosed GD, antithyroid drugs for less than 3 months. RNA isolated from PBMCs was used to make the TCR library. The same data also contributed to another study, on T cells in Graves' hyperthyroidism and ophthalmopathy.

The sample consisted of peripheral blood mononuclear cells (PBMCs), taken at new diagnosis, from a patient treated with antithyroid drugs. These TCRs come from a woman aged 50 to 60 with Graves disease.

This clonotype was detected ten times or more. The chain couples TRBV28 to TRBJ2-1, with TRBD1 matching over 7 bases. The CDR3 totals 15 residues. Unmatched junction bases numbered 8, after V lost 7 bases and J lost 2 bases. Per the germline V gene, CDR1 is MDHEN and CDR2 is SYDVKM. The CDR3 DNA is TGTGCCAGCACCTTTAGGGGACAGACCTACAATGAGCAGTTCTTC. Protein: CASTFRGQTYNEQFF.

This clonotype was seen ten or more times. CDR3 sequence (DNA): TGTGCCAGCAAACTAGCGGGAGGTGGAGATACGCAGTATTTT. Amino acids: CASKLAGGGDTQYF. The genes are TRBV27 and TRBJ2-3; 12 bases are shared with TRBD2. The germline V gene has CDR1 MNHEY and CDR2 SMNVEV (reference sequence). The CDR3 is 14 amino acids. V was pared by 7 bases and J by 5 bases, with 4 bases of the junction left unmatched.

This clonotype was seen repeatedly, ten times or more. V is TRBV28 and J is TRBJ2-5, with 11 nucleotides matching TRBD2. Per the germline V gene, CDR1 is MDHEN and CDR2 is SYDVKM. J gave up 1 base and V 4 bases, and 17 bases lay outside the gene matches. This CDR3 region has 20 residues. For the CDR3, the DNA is TGTGCCAGCAGTTCACGTTGGACTAGCGGGCTCACGATGGCCCAAGAGACCCAGTACTTC. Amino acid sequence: CASSSRWTSGLTMAQETQYF.

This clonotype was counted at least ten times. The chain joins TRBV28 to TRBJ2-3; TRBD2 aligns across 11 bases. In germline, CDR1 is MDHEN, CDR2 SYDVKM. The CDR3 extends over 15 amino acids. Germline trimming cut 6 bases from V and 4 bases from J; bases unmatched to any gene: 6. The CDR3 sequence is CASSSVAGGPDTQYF. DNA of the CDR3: TGTGCCAGCAGCTCTGTAGCGGGAGGGCCAGATACGCAGTATTTT.

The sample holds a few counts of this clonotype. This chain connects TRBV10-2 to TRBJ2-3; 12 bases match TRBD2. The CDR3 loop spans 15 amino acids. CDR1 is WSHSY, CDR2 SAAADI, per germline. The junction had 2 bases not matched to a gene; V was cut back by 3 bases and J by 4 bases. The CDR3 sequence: CASSDPSGRADTQYF. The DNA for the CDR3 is TGCGCCAGCAGTGACCCTAGCGGGAGGGCAGATACGCAGTATTTT.

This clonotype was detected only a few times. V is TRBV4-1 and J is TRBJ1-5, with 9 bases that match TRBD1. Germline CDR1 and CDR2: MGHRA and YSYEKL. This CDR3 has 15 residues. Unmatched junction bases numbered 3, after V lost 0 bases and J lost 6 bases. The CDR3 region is CASSQDQTGGQPQHF. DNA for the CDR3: TGCGCCAGCAGCCAAGACCAGACAGGGGGTCAGCCCCAGCATTTT.